Below, 20 T cell receptor beta chains from the same sample are listed, as sequenced in a study of molecular identifiers for immune sequencing clone quantification. TCRdb recomputed calls from the PCR reads with MiXCR, one row per CDR3 protein. The table has around 320,000 distinct CDR3 sequences, 24% seen once; the top ten hold 0.65% to 0.75%. Sequencing input: naive CD8+ T cells from blood, with Jurkat cell RNA spiked in. Documented subset: FACS-sorted CD8+CD4-CCR7+CD45RA+ naive T cells. The receptors were gathered from a human donor in good health. Some libraries in this study had Jurkat cell RNA spiked in.

This clonotype came up many times. This chain joins TRBV18 and TRBJ1-1; 7 bases line up with TRBD1. The germline V gene encodes CDR1 KGHSH and CDR2 LQKENI. This CDR3 comprises 14 residues. J gave up 4 bases and V 3 bases, and 5 bases lay outside the gene matches. CDR3 residues: CASSPLDRATEAFF. CDR3 DNA: TGTGCCAGCTCACCCCTAGACAGGGCCACTGAAGCTTTCTTT.

This clonotype was counted many times. The chain recombines TRBV15 with TRBJ2-7; 7 bases map to TRBD2. Looked up from germline, CDR1 is LNHNV and CDR2 is YYDKDF (reference sequence). The CDR3 contains 11 residues. J gave up 7 bases and V 8 bases, and 5 bases lay outside the gene matches. The CDR3 protein is CATGGGEEQYF. The CDR3 nucleotides are TGTGCCACCGGGGGAGGGGAAGAGCAGTACTTC.

The V gene is TRBV7-3, the J gene TRBJ2-1, with TRBD2 matching over 8 bases. The V gene's germline CDR1 is SGHTA and CDR2 FQGTGA. With 5 bases clipped from V and 2 bases from J, the junction kept 11 bases outside the gene matches. There are 17 residues in the CDR3. This chain's CDR3 is CASSPLGGEMTYNEQFF. The CDR3 DNA sequence: TGTGCCAGCAGCCCCCTCGGGGGGGAAATGACCTACAATGAGCAGTTCTTC.

This clonotype was recorded at least ten times. The rearrangement joins TRBV7-9 to TRBJ1-5, with unresolved D. This CDR3 is 14 amino acids long. V dropped 2 bases and J dropped 3 bases, with 8 bases sitting between them. Germline loops: CDR1 SEHNR, CDR2 FQNEAQ (reference sequence). CDR3 residues: CASSLTEDNQPQHF. In DNA form, the CDR3 reads TGTGCCAGCAGCTTAACAGAAGACAATCAGCCCCAGCATTTT.

The chain has TRBV18 and TRBJ1-5; no clear D. The CDR3 spans 14 residues. Trimming left V 3 bases short and J 1 base short, with 7 bases between. Looked up from germline, CDR1 is KGHSH and CDR2 is LQKENI. CDR3 residues: CASSPEVSNQPQHF. CDR3 in DNA: TGTGCCAGCTCACCCGAAGTAAGCAATCAGCCCCAGCATTTT.

The V and J genes are TRBV4-3 and TRBJ2-1; D perhaps matches TRBD1 (6 bases). From germline, CDR1 is LGHNA and CDR2 YSLEER. The CDR3 covers 14 residues. V lost 2 bases and J 7 bases, leaving 12 bases between the germline ends. This CDR3 is CASSQTHTGNEQFF. Here the CDR3 DNA reads TGCGCCAGCAGCCAAACTCACACAGGGAATGAGCAGTTCTTC.

Concerning this clonotype: A read error may account for a junction end that differs from germline. The chain couples TRBV6-6 to TRBJ2-1; the D is unclear. Germline assignment: CDR1 MNHNY and CDR2 SVGAGI (reference sequence). The CDR3 sequence is 13 residues long. CDR3 protein: CASSPPGYDEQFF. The CDR3 DNA reads TGTGCCAGCAGCCCCCCCGGCTACGATGAGCAGTTCTTC.

This clonotype has ten or more counts. The rearrangement uses TRBV6-2 or TRBV6-3 and TRBJ1-1; D gene unclear. Trimming stripped 5 bases from V and 4 bases from J, with 11 bases between. The CDR3 contains 13 residues. The germline CDR1 and CDR2 sequences are MNHEY and SVGEGT. This CDR3 is CASSNGFGTEAFF. CDR3 sequence (DNA): TGTGCCAGCAGTAACGGTTTTGGCACTGAAGCTTTCTTT.

The J gene is TRBJ1-6, the V gene TRBV2; D gene unclear. This CDR3 comprises 12 residues. Germline assignment: CDR1 SNHLY and CDR2 FYNNEI. V was clipped by 4 bases and J by 7 bases, with 5 bases between them. DNA of the CDR3: TGTGCCAGCAGTGGCCGAAATTCACCCCTCCACTTT. This gives the protein CASSGRNSPLHF.

This clonotype was recorded many times. V is TRBV27 and J is TRBJ1-1; D gene unclear. Trimming cost V 2 bases and J 5 bases, with 9 bases left between them. The germline V gene has CDR1 MNHEY and CDR2 SMNVEV (reference sequence). The CDR3 is made up of 13 amino acids. As DNA, the CDR3 is TGTGCCAGCAGTTTACAGTCGGGGACTGAAGCTTTCTTT. The encoded protein is CASSLQSGTEAFF.

The table lists this clonotype with many counts. The V call is TRBV29-1, the J call TRBJ2-7, with 9 bases identical to TRBD1. The CDR3 runs to 15 residues. Per germline, CDR1 SQVTM and CDR2 ANQGSEA. V lost 2 bases and J lost 9; bases outside the gene matches: 14. For the CDR3, the DNA is TGCAGCGTTGAATTCCGGACAGGGGATAAAGTTGGGCAGTACTTC. As protein: CSVEFRTGDKVGQYF.

This CDR3 is CAWSLGLAGLTDTQYF. DNA for the CDR3: TGTGCCTGGTCCTTAGGACTAGCGGGGCTCACAGATACGCAGTATTTT. The rearrangement links TRBV30 to TRBJ2-3; 12 bases fit TRBD2. After removal of 5 bases from V and 2 bases from J, the junction contained 8 bases not matched to a gene. The CDR3 loop spans 16 amino acids. Germline V gene data show CDR1 as GTSNPN and CDR2 as SVGIG (reference sequence).

V and J are TRBV6-1 and TRBJ1-5; D gene unclear. Germline lookup yields CDR1 MNHNS and CDR2 SASEGT. Trimming stripped 2 bases from V and 3 bases from J, with 17 bases between. This CDR3 has 17 residues. The CDR3 DNA sequence: TGTGCCAGCAGTGAAAACCCGGCGCAAACTATCAATCAGCCCCAGCATTTT. Protein: CASSENPAQTINQPQHF.

This clonotype was picked up a small number of times. V is TRBV4-3 and J is TRBJ2-3, with 7 bases aligning to TRBD2. V trimming: 5 bases; J trimming: 0 bases; junction bases outside the gene matches: 5. The CDR3 is 15 amino acids. Germline loops: CDR1 LGHNA, CDR2 YSLEER. CDR3 nucleotides: TGCGCCAGCAGCAGATGGGGGGGTAGCACAGATACGCAGTATTTT. This codes for CASSRWGGSTDTQYF.

Details on this clonotype: The final CDR3 position lacks the conserved phenylalanine or tryptophan, pointing to a likely read error. The V call is TRBV12-3 or TRBV12-4, the J call TRBJ2-3, with D possibly being TRBD1 (6 bases). V was clipped by 4 bases and J by 2 bases, with 10 bases between them. This CDR3 contains 14 residues. The CDR3 DNA is TGTGCCAGCAGTTGGACAGAAGCCACAGATACGCAGTATTTA. Residues: CASSWTEATDTQYL.

V is TRBV7-3 and J is TRBJ2-7; 14 nucleotides agree with TRBD2. The CDR3 is made up of 16 amino acids. CDR1 and CDR2 from the germline V gene are SGHTA and FQGTGA. The V gene end was trimmed by 4 bases and the J gene end by 3 bases; junction bases not matched to a gene: 5. The CDR3 sequence is CASSSGTSGSNYEQYF. The CDR3 DNA sequence: TGTGCCAGCAGCTCCGGGACTAGCGGGAGTAACTACGAGCAGTACTTC.

V usage is TRBV6-1 and J usage is TRBJ1-1, with D possibly matching TRBD1 (6 bases). The CDR3 has 13 amino acids. The germline V gene encodes CDR1 MNHNS and CDR2 SASEGT. Trimming pared 8 bases from V and 6 bases from J, leaving 16 bases between. In nucleotides, the CDR3 is TGTGCCAGCCGCGGGGGCGGGGGGCCTGAAGCTTTCTTT. This codes for CASRGGGGPEAFF.

This clonotype was seen a few times. The chain has TRBV13 and TRBJ2-3; 10 bases line up with TRBD2. The CDR3 extends over 17 amino acids. Germline values: CDR1 PRHDT, CDR2 FYEKMQ (reference sequence). V lost 5 bases, J lost 5 bases, and 13 bases stayed unmatched. The CDR3 coding sequence is TGTGCCAGCAGCGGACTAGCGGTTCTCGGGCTTGAAGATACGCAGTATTTT. Translating gives CASSGLAVLGLEDTQYF. Combining the CDR3 with reference TRBV13 and TRBJ2-3 gives the whole variable domain AAGVIQSPRHLIKEKRETATLKCYPIPRHDTVYWYQQGPGQDPQFLISFYEKMQSDKGSIPDRFSAQQFSDYHSELNMSSLELGDSALYFCASSGLAVLGLEDTQYFGPGTRLTVL.

Concerning this clonotype: No conserved phenylalanine or tryptophan ends this CDR3, so it is likely a read error. The chain uses TRBV25-1 and TRBJ2-5; TRBD1 might be the D (6 bases). There are 11 residues in the CDR3. In germline, CDR1 is MGHDK, CDR2 SYGVNS. V was clipped by 7 bases and J by 5 bases, with 8 bases between them. The DNA for the CDR3 is TGTGCCAGCACTCAGGGGGAGACCCAGTACTCC. Amino acid sequence: CASTQGETQYS.

This clonotype was observed at least ten times. The V gene is TRBV13, the J gene TRBJ2-3, with D possibly called TRBD1 or TRBD2 (5 bases each). V was cut by 4 bases and J by 3 bases, with 14 bases left in between. The germline V gene encodes CDR1 PRHDT and CDR2 FYEKMQ (reference sequence). This CDR3 has 15 amino acids. The CDR3 loop reads CASSSRDQGTDTQYF. As DNA, the CDR3 is TGTGCCAGCAGCTCCCGGGACCAGGGTACAGATACGCAGTATTTT. The variable domain in full, with the rest retrieved from reference TRBV13 and TRBJ2-3, is AAGVIQSPRHLIKEKRETATLKCYPIPRHDTVYWYQQGPGQDPQFLISFYEKMQSDKGSIPDRFSAQQFSDYHSELNMSSLELGDSALYFCASSSRDQGTDTQYFGPGTRLTVL.